Listed here are 32 T cell receptor beta chains from one sample, sequenced in a study of radiation and T cells in renal cell carcinoma. Using immunoSEQ multiplex PCR, the repertoire was profiled, and TCRdb retains in-frame clones only, with some absent. The sample holds about 49,000 clones; 80% are singletons and the top ten take around 28%. Time point noted: blood 2 weeks post-SBRT. Specified treatment: 15 Gy SBRT to primary tumor, nephrectomy 4 weeks later. The material sequenced was blood, taken from a patient whose treatment included radiotherapy and nephrectomy. The receptors here all came from a woman between 65 and 79 years old with renal cell carcinoma.

The rearrangement joins TRBV25-1 to TRBJ2-7; TRBD2 aligns across 13 bases. V lost 2 bases to trimming and J lost 4 bases; unmatched junction nucleotides: 5. In germline, CDR1 is MGHDK, CDR2 SYGVNS. The CDR3 extends over 16 amino acids. The CDR3 loop is CASSEPGLAGQYEQYF. DNA for the CDR3: TGTGCCAGCAGTGAACCGGGACTAGCGGGACAATACGAGCAGTACTTC.

V usage is TRBV27 and J usage is TRBJ1-1, with TRBD1 matching over 8 bases. The CDR3 length is 13 residues. With 6 bases clipped from V and 2 bases from J, the junction kept 2 bases outside the gene matches. CDR1 and CDR2 (germline): MNHEY, SMNVEV (reference sequence). The CDR3 nucleotides read TGTGCCAGCAGCCAGGGGGCCAACACTGAAGCTTTCTTT. This encodes CASSQGANTEAFF.

This clone showed up just a few times. The rearrangement links TRBV5-1 to TRBJ2-2, with D uncertain. CDR3 length: 15 residues. The ends were cut back, 2 bases at V and 1 base at J, with 9 bases in the middle. Germline V gives CDR1 SGHRS, CDR2 YFSETQ. This CDR3 reads CASSLRPENTGELFF. CDR3 coding DNA: TGCGCCAGCAGCTTAAGGCCAGAGAACACCGGGGAGCTGTTTTTT.

This clone was observed a few times. The V gene is TRBV5-1, the J gene TRBJ1-1, with no clear D. CDR1 is SGHRS and CDR2 is YFSETQ in the germline V gene. The CDR3 extends over 10 amino acids. The ends were cut back, 6 bases at V and 5 bases at J, with 5 bases in the middle. CDR3 region: CASKGTEAFF. The DNA for the CDR3 is TGCGCCAGCAAAGGAACTGAAGCTTTCTTT.

This clone was counted once. The rearrangement joins TRBV5-8 to TRBJ1-6; possible D gene TRBD1, 6 bases. The CDR3 totals 14 residues. Trimming shortened V by 2 bases and J by 8 bases, and 11 bases separated the two germline ends. Germline V lookup: CDR1 SGHTS, CDR2 YDEGEE. The CDR3 DNA is TGTGCCAGCAGCTTCAGGGGTACGGATTCACCCCTCCACTTT. Protein sequence: CASSFRGTDSPLHF.

The chain carries TRBV5-6 and TRBJ1-3, with D uncertain. Germline CDR1 is SGHDT and CDR2 is YYEEEE. This CDR3 contains 12 residues. V gave up 0 bases and J gave up 7 bases, with 5 bases separating them. In DNA, the CDR3 is TGTGCCAGCAGCTTGGCGCGGAACACCATATATTTT. Translated, it gives CASSLARNTIYF.

The chain joins TRBV30 to TRBJ2-5; the match to TRBD1 covers 7 bases. The CDR3 contains 14 residues. Germline V gene data show CDR1 as GTSNPN and CDR2 as SVGIG (reference sequence). The trim removed 1 base at V and 2 bases at J, leaving 4 bases unmatched. CDR3 protein: CAWSDGTAQETQYF. DNA for the CDR3: TGTGCCTGGAGTGACGGGACAGCGCAAGAGACCCAGTACTTC.

The genes are TRBV19 and TRBJ1-5, with 9 bases aligning to TRBD1. Germline V lookup: CDR1 LNHDA, CDR2 SQIVND (reference sequence). V dropped 4 bases and J dropped 0; count of bases not matched to a gene: 4. This CDR3 has 16 amino acids. DNA of the CDR3: TGTGCCAGTAGTACGACAGGGGGGTATAGCAATCAGCCCCAGCATTTT. It encodes CASSTTGGYSNQPQHF.

The rearrangement links TRBV19 to TRBJ1-5; 7 nucleotides align to TRBD1. CDR3 length: 16 residues. The germline V gene encodes CDR1 LNHDA and CDR2 SQIVND (reference sequence). Unmatched junction bases numbered 9, after V lost 1 base and J lost 6 bases. The CDR3 region has the DNA TGTGCCAGTAGTATAGGCTTTCTGGCAGGGGGTCAGCCCCAGCATTTT. It yields the protein CASSIGFLAGGQPQHF.

The V call is TRBV9, the J call TRBJ1-2, with TRBD1 identical over 7 bases. CDR1 is SGDLS, CDR2 YYNGEE, per germline. The ends lost 0 bases at V and 4 bases at J; junction bases unmatched: 3. This CDR3 is built from 14 residues. CDR3: CASSVGTGAYGYTF. Written as DNA, the CDR3 is TGTGCCAGCAGCGTAGGGACAGGCGCCTATGGCTACACCTTC.

J is TRBJ1-3 and V is TRBV19; tentatively, D is TRBD1 (5 bases). V was pared by 3 bases and J by 0 bases, with 12 bases between. From germline, CDR1 is LNHDA and CDR2 SQIVND (reference sequence). The CDR3 is 16 amino acids. The CDR3 is CASSMGRADSGNTIYF. CDR3 bases: TGTGCCAGTAGTATGGGCAGGGCCGACTCTGGAAACACCATATATTTT.

The chain recombines TRBV6-1 with TRBJ2-1, with 12 bases identical to TRBD2. Germline V gene sequence: CDR1 MNHNS, CDR2 SASEGT. This CDR3 is 15 amino acids long. V shed 6 bases and J 6 bases; nucleotides not matched to a gene: 6. CDR3 amino acids: CASRRPSGGANEQFF. The CDR3 DNA is TGTGCCAGCAGGAGACCTAGCGGGGGGGCCAATGAGCAGTTCTTC.

The CDR3 DNA reads as TGTGCCAGCAGAGTGACGACCCTCTCTGGAAACACCATATATTTT. This translates into CASRVTTLSGNTIYF. This chain links TRBV6-1 with TRBJ1-3; D ambiguous. The germline V gene encodes CDR1 MNHNS and CDR2 SASEGT. CDR3 size: 15 residues. V dropped 6 bases and J dropped 0 bases, with 12 bases sitting between them.

V and J are TRBV4-2 and TRBJ1-5, with 9 bases that match TRBD1. The CDR3 loop spans 17 amino acids. The J segment lost 10 bases and the V segment lost 0 bases, leaving 13 bases of the junction unmatched. CDR1 and CDR2 (germline): LGHNA, YNFKEQ. The DNA for the CDR3 is TGTGCCAGCAGCCAAGATAATCTTGGGACAGGGAGGTCACCCCAGCATTTT. As protein: CASSQDNLGTGRSPQHF.

The rearrangement joins TRBV7-9 to TRBJ2-5; D unclear. Trimming shortened V by 4 bases and J by 0 bases, and 6 bases separated the two germline ends. The CDR3 runs 13 residues. CDR1 SEHNR and CDR2 FQNEAQ come from the germline V gene (reference sequence). The CDR3 nucleotides read TGTGCCAGCAGCTACTGGGACCAAGAGACCCAGTACTTC. Protein sequence: CASSYWDQETQYF.

V usage is TRBV4-1 and J usage is TRBJ2-2; 9 bases map to TRBD2. Trimming cost V 0 bases and J 0 bases; bases outside gene matches: 5. Germline lookup yields CDR1 MGHRA and CDR2 YSYEKL. This CDR3 region has 18 residues. For the CDR3, the DNA is TGCGCCAGCAGCCAAGATCCTAGCGGGGTCGCGAACACCGGGGAGCTGTTTTTT. This codes for CASSQDPSGVANTGELFF.

The V and J genes are TRBV5-1 and TRBJ1-1, with a weak D call TRBD1 (6 bases). V gave up 0 bases and J gave up 2 bases, with 11 bases separating them. The length of the CDR3 is 15 residues. The germline CDR1 and CDR2 sequences are SGHRS and YFSETQ. The CDR3 loop reads CASSLVGTSNTEAFF. The CDR3 nucleotides read TGCGCCAGCAGCTTGGTTGGGACAAGTAACACTGAAGCTTTCTTT.

V and J are TRBV18 and TRBJ1-1; D perhaps matches TRBD1 (6 bases). This CDR3 is built from 15 residues. The V gene lost 2 bases and the J gene lost 4 bases, with 14 bases spanning the gap. Germline V gene data show CDR1 as KGHSH and CDR2 as LQKENI. The CDR3 DNA sequence: TGTGCCAGCTCACCAGAGTCACAGGGAGGCACTGAAGCTTTCTTT. Protein: CASSPESQGGTEAFF.

The chain carries TRBV27 and TRBJ2-3; 8 nucleotides line up with TRBD1. This CDR3 is built from 15 residues. The V gene's germline CDR1 is MNHEY and CDR2 SMNVEV (reference sequence). Germline trimming cut 5 bases from V and 0 bases from J; bases unmatched to any gene: 4. CDR3 DNA sequence: TGTGCCAGCAGTACCCGACAGGGGAGCACAGATACGCAGTATTTT. Its protein is CASSTRQGSTDTQYF.

The J gene is TRBJ2-7, the V gene TRBV7-2, with D perhaps assigned TRBD1 or TRBD2 (6 bases each). The germline V gene encodes CDR1 SGHTA and CDR2 FQGNSA. The CDR3 has 14 residues. V was shortened by 1 base and J by 7 bases, with 14 bases between the two germline ends. CDR3 residues: CASSLGGRGGEQYF. Here the CDR3 DNA reads TGTGCCAGCAGCTTAGGAGGCAGGGGAGGAGAGCAGTACTTC.

The CDR3 spells CATSRDVQPQHF. CDR3 bases: TGTGCCACCAGCAGAGATGTTCAGCCCCAGCATTTT. J is TRBJ1-5 and V is TRBV15; D gene uncertain. The CDR3 loop spans 12 amino acids. Trimming shortened V by 0 bases and J by 6 bases, and 3 bases separated the two germline ends. Germline V lookup: CDR1 LNHNV, CDR2 YYDKDF (reference sequence).

V gene TRBV6-1 combines with J gene TRBJ1-2; 8 nucleotides align to TRBD1. The germline gives CDR1 MNHNS, CDR2 SASEGT. The J segment lost 3 bases and the V segment lost 8 bases, leaving 11 bases of the junction unmatched. CDR3 length equals 15 residues. CDR3 DNA sequence: TGTGCCAGCTATCCCCGCGCAGGGGGCGACTATGGCTACACCTTC. Translation: CASYPRAGGDYGYTF.

V and J are TRBV7-9 and TRBJ2-2, with D tentatively TRBD2 (5 bases). V shed 3 bases and J shed 6 bases, with 8 bases lying between them. Germline CDR1 reads SEHNR; CDR2 reads FQNEAQ (reference sequence). The CDR3 has 13 amino acids. This CDR3 is CASSLDSSGELFF. The DNA for the CDR3 is TGTGCCAGCAGCTTGGACTCCTCCGGGGAGCTGTTTTTT.

This chain joins TRBV4-1 and TRBJ1-3; D gene unclear. Per the germline V gene, CDR1 is MGHRA and CDR2 is YSYEKL. The CDR3 is made up of 15 amino acids. V lost 0 bases, J lost 3 bases, and 9 bases lay in between. The CDR3 loop is CASSQEGDLGNTIYF. The CDR3 coding sequence is TGCGCCAGCAGCCAAGAGGGTGATCTTGGAAACACCATATATTTT.

The V call is TRBV10-3, the J call TRBJ2-3, with D possibly TRBD2 on 5 matching bases. The length of the CDR3 is 14 residues. Germline V gene sequence: CDR1 ENHRY, CDR2 SYGVKD. V was cut by 6 bases and J by 0 bases, with 10 bases left in between. CDR3: CAISETTSTDTQYF. The CDR3 region has the DNA TGTGCCATCAGCGAGACTACTAGCACAGATACGCAGTATTTT.

This chain joins TRBV7-2 and TRBJ2-1; a weak D match, TRBD2 (6 bases). From germline, CDR1 is SGHTA and CDR2 FQGNSA. The CDR3 covers 15 residues. Trimming took 5 bases from V and 2 from J, leaving 13 bases between them. CDR3 residues: CASSKGGGPYNEQFF. The CDR3 nucleotides read TGTGCCAGCAGCAAAGGTGGAGGGCCCTACAATGAGCAGTTCTTC.

Here the CDR3 reads CASSLGALSNQPQHF. The CDR3 bases are TGTGCCAGCAGCTTGGGGGCTCTAAGCAATCAGCCCCAGCATTTT. The chain uses TRBV5-6 and TRBJ1-5; D ambiguous. Germline assignment: CDR1 SGHDT and CDR2 YYEEEE. This CDR3 comprises 15 residues. Trimming removed 0 bases at V and 1 base at J, with 8 bases between.

CDR3 nucleotide sequence: TGTGCCAGCAGTCCCCCAGGCAGGGATGGCTACACCTTC. It specifies CASSPPGRDGYTF. J is TRBJ1-2 and V is TRBV28; D perhaps matches TRBD1 (5 bases). The CDR3 extends over 13 amino acids. Between the trimmed V and J ends, which lost 5 bases and 6 bases, there was a span of 13 bases. In germline, CDR1 is MDHEN, CDR2 SYDVKM.

This clone was detected only a few times. The V and J genes are TRBV6-5 and TRBJ2-3; TRBD1 agrees at 7 bases. Germline trimming cut 3 bases from V and 3 bases from J; bases unmatched to any gene: 6. The CDR3 runs 15 residues. CDR1 is MNHEY and CDR2 is SVGAGI in the germline V gene. In DNA, the CDR3 is TGTGCCAGCAGTTATAACCGGGACAGAACAGATACGCAGTATTTT. It codes for CASSYNRDRTDTQYF.

The chain links TRBV6-6 to TRBJ2-1; 12 bases map to TRBD2. This CDR3 contains 15 residues. Trimming at V came to 5 bases and at J to 10 bases, leaving 9 bases not matched to a gene. Germline V CDR1 and CDR2: MNHNY, SVGAGI (reference sequence). For the CDR3, the DNA is TGTGCCAGCAGTCTCTCTAGCGGGGGGGCGGGGGAGCAGTTCTTC. Amino acid sequence: CASSLSSGGAGEQFF.

The chain links TRBV15 to TRBJ2-3; no clear D. The V gene lost 6 bases and the J gene lost 1 base, with 8 bases spanning the gap. This CDR3 has 13 amino acids. In germline, CDR1 is LNHNV, CDR2 YYDKDF (reference sequence). The CDR3 nucleotides read TGTGCCACCAGTATCGGCGGCACAGATACGCAGTATTTT. Encoded protein: CATSIGGTDTQYF.

This chain joins TRBV19 and TRBJ2-2; possibly TRBD1 for D (6 bases). The germline V gene encodes CDR1 LNHDA and CDR2 SQIVND (reference sequence). This CDR3 comprises 14 residues. V was clipped by 5 bases and J by 5 bases, with 12 bases between them. The CDR3 loop reads CASSPARGTGELFF. The CDR3 DNA is TGTGCCAGTAGTCCCGCCAGGGGAACCGGGGAGCTGTTTTTT. The whole variable domain, filled in from reference TRBV19 and TRBJ2-2, reads DGGITQSPKYLFRKEGQNVTLSCEQNLNHDAMYWYRQDPGQGLRLIYYSQIVNDFQKGDIAEGYSVSREKKESFPLTVTSAQKNPTAFYLCASSPARGTGELFFGEGSRLTVL.